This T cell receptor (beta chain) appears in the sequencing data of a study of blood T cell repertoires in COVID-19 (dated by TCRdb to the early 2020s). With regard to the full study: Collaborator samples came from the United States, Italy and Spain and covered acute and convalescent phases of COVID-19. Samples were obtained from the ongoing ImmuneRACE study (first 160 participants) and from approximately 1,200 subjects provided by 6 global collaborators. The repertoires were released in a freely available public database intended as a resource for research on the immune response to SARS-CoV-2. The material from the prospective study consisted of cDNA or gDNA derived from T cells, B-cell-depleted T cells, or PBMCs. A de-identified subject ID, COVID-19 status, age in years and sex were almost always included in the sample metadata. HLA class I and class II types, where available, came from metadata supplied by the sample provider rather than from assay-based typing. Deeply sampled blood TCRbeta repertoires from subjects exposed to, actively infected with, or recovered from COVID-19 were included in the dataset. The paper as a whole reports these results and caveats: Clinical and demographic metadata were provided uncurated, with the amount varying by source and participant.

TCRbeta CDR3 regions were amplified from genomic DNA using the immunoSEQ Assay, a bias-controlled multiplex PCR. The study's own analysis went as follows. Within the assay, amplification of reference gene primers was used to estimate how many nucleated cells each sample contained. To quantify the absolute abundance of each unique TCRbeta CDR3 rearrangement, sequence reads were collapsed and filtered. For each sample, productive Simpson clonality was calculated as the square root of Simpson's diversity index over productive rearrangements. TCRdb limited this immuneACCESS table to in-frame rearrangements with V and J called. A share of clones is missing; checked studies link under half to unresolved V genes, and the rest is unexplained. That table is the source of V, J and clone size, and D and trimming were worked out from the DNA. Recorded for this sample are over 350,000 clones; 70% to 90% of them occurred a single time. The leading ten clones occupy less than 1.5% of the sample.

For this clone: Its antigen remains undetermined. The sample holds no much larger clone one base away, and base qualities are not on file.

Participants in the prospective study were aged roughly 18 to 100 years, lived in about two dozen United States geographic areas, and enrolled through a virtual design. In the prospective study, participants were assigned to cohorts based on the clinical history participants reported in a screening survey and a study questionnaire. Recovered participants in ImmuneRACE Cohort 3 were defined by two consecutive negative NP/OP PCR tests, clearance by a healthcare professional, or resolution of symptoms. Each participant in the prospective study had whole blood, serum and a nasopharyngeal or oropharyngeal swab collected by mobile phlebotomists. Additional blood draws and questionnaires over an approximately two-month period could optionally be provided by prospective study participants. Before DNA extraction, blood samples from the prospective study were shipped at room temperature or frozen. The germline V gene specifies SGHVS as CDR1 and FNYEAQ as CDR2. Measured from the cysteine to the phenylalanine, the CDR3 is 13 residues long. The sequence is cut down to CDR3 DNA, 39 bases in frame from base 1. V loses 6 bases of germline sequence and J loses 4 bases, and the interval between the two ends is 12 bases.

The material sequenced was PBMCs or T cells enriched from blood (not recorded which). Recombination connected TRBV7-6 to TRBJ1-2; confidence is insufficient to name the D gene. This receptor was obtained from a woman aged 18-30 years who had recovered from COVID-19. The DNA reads TGTGCCAGCAGACTAGGGAAGGGCTATGGCTACACCTTC. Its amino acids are CASRLGKGYGYTF.